Below, 28 T cell receptor beta chains from the same sample are listed, as sequenced in a study of response to subunit inactivated influenza vaccine listed by TCRdb under 2018. The library was made by RT-PCR. Instrument used: Illumina HiSeq 2500. The public reads were run again by TCRdb, first through fastp at Q25 and then through MiXCR, and only productive beta chains were kept. Identical CDR3 protein sequences are pooled into one entry, listed with their most common genes and DNA. The sample yields 700,000 to 800,000 distinct CDR3 sequences; 15% to 20% were counted once. In total, the top ten clones hold 11% of the sample. Here the sequenced sample was PBMCs from blood, taken approximately 5 days after vaccination. These receptors were taken from a man in his fifties who received an inactivated influenza vaccine. Donor details come from another sample of the same person, matched by shared clones.

The sample holds many counts of this clonotype. The genes are TRBV9 and TRBJ2-7; the match to TRBD1 covers 10 bases. J lost 3 bases, V lost 3 bases, and 6 bases had no gene match. Germline lookup yields CDR1 SGDLS and CDR2 YYNGEE. This CDR3 has 15 residues. The CDR3 spells CASSARQGAVYEQYF. The CDR3 coding sequence is TGTGCCAGCAGCGCAAGACAGGGGGCGGTCTACGAGCAGTACTTC.

The chain has TRBV28 and TRBJ2-4; D is ambiguous. Trimming shortened V by 3 bases and J by 0 bases, and 6 bases separated the two germline ends. Germline V CDR1 and CDR2: MDHEN, SYDVKM. The CDR3 is made up of 14 amino acids. CDR3 nucleotides: TGTGCCAGCAGTTTCAGGAGAGCCAAAAACATTCAGTACTTC. This sequence encodes CASSFRRAKNIQYF.

The genes are TRBV20-1 and TRBJ1-3; TRBD1 might be the D (5 bases). The CDR3 covers 15 residues. From germline, CDR1 is DFQATT and CDR2 SNEGSKA (reference sequence). V was trimmed by 0 bases and J by 1 base, leaving 10 bases between them. CDR3 sequence: CSARDLQGSGNTIYF. CDR3 nucleotides: TGCAGTGCTAGAGATCTCCAGGGTTCTGGAAACACCATATATTTT.

The chain is built from TRBV5-4 and TRBJ2-1; 9 positions match TRBD2. Per the germline V gene, CDR1 is SGHNT and CDR2 is YYREEE (reference sequence). The CDR3 runs 17 residues. The junction had 13 bases not matched to a gene; V was cut back by 4 bases and J by 5 bases. The CDR3 DNA is TGTGCCAGCAGCCACGCTGCACTAGCGGGCCAGCACAATGAGCAGTTCTTC. It is translated as CASSHAALAGQHNEQFF.

The table lists this clonotype with a few counts. J is TRBJ2-7 and V is TRBV7-9; D not resolved. V lost 2 bases and J lost 2, with 10 bases in between. This CDR3 is built from 14 residues. Per germline, CDR1 SEHNR and CDR2 FQNEAQ (reference sequence). CDR3 region: CASSLRETAYEQYF. The CDR3 DNA reads as TGTGCCAGCAGCTTAAGGGAAACCGCCTACGAGCAGTACTTC.

This clonotype was counted between two and nine times. The chain carries TRBV7-2 and TRBJ1-2, with D unclear. Germline V CDR1 and CDR2: SGHTA, FQGNSA. The CDR3 is 14 residues long. V gave up 2 bases and J gave up 5 bases, with 12 bases separating them. The CDR3 is CASSLRRSTYGYTF. Here the CDR3 DNA reads TGTGCCAGCAGCTTAAGGAGGAGCACTTATGGCTACACCTTC.

This clonotype was recorded a few times. This sequence joins TRBV7-7 and TRBJ2-3, with a possible D match to TRBD2 (6 bases). The CDR3 runs to 14 residues. Germline CDR1 is SSHAT and CDR2 is FNYEAQ (reference sequence). V dropped 5 bases and J dropped 2 bases, with 11 bases sitting between them. In DNA, the CDR3 is TGTGCCAGCAGCCGGGACTCCCTCACAGATACGCAGTATTTT. As protein: CASSRDSLTDTQYF.

This chain links TRBV4-3 with TRBJ1-1; TRBD1 is a possible D gene (6 bases). The germline V gene encodes CDR1 LGHNA and CDR2 YSLEER. The ends were cut back, 0 bases at V and 5 bases at J, with 25 bases in the middle. This CDR3 has 19 amino acids. The CDR3 loop is CASSQEDQRSTGARTEAFF. The DNA of the CDR3 is TGCGCCAGCAGCCAAGAGGACCAGCGCTCGACAGGAGCGAGGACTGAAGCTTTCTTT.

In its sample, this clonotype was seen a few times. The chain has TRBV25-1 and TRBJ2-3, with unresolved D. Germline lookup yields CDR1 MGHDK and CDR2 SYGVNS. V dropped 3 bases and J dropped 2 bases, with 12 bases sitting between them. The CDR3 consists of 15 residues. The DNA for the CDR3 is TGTGCCAGCAGTGATCCCGCACTGAACACAGATACGCAGTATTTT. This sequence encodes CASSDPALNTDTQYF.

V is TRBV28 and J is TRBJ2-2; no firm D call. Germline lookup yields CDR1 MDHEN and CDR2 SYDVKM. Between the trimmed V and J ends, which lost 1 base and 4 bases, there was a span of 7 bases. There are 14 residues in the CDR3. In nucleotides, the CDR3 is TGTGCCAGCAGTTTATTGTGGTCCACCGGGGAGCTGTTTTTT. This sequence encodes CASSLLWSTGELFF. Filled out from reference TRBV28 and TRBJ2-2, the complete variable domain reads DVKVTQSSRYLVKRTGEKVFLECVQDMDHENMFWYRQDPGLGLRLIYFSYDVKMKEKGDIPEGYSVSREKKERFSLILESASTNQTSMYLCASSLLWSTGELFFGEGSRLTVL.

In its sample, this clonotype was seen a few times. The chain recombines TRBV13 with TRBJ2-2, with unresolved D. The V gene's germline CDR1 is PRHDT and CDR2 FYEKMQ (reference sequence). With 5 bases removed from V and 6 bases from J, the gap between germline ends came to 13 bases. The CDR3 sequence is 14 residues long. CDR3 DNA: TGTGCCAGCAGCCAAGTCTGGCGCGCCGGGGAGCTGTTTTTT. Its translation: CASSQVWRAGELFF.

The chain combines TRBV28 with TRBJ2-6; 7 nucleotides align to TRBD1. Germline CDR1 MDHEN, CDR2 SYDVKM. The J segment lost 0 bases and the V segment lost 1 base, leaving 12 bases of the junction unmatched. The CDR3 has 20 residues. CDR3 amino acids: CASSLSINRGVYSGANVLTF. The DNA for the CDR3 is TGTGCCAGCAGTTTATCCATAAACAGGGGAGTCTACTCTGGGGCCAACGTCCTGACTTTC.

The J gene is TRBJ2-1, the V gene TRBV10-3, with 8 bases that match TRBD1. CDR3 length: 13 residues. J lost 5 bases, V lost 8 bases, and 5 bases had no gene match. Germline V gives CDR1 ENHRY, CDR2 SYGVKD. CDR3 nucleotides: TGTGCCATCCTGGGGACAGGTAACAATGAGCAGTTCTTC. Its protein is CAILGTGNNEQFF.

With regard to this clonotype: The junction departs from germline at one end; a sequencing error may be responsible. The chain has TRBV15 and TRBJ2-7, with D uncertain. Germline CDR1 LNHNV, CDR2 YYDKDF (reference sequence). This CDR3 comprises 15 residues. For the CDR3, the DNA is TGTGCCACCAGCAGAGGTGGCACCTTAGCCCACGAGCATTACTTC. Amino acids: CATSRGGTLAHEHYF.

This rearrangement joins TRBV7-2 to TRBJ2-5, with D possibly being TRBD1 (6 bases). V was trimmed by 2 bases and J by 5 bases, leaving 18 bases between them. The CDR3 loop spans 16 amino acids. The germline V gene has CDR1 SGHTA and CDR2 FQGNSA. This CDR3 reads CASSLYVYRVSETQYF. The CDR3 nucleotides read TGTGCCAGCAGCTTATATGTATACAGGGTGAGCGAGACCCAGTACTTC.

This chain connects TRBV28 to TRBJ2-1; D is unclear. V was shortened by 7 bases and J by 1 base, with 17 bases between the two germline ends. The CDR3 runs 16 residues. The germline V gene has CDR1 MDHEN and CDR2 SYDVKM. The CDR3 loop is CASKGFFPTSYNEQFF. CDR3 DNA sequence: TGTGCCAGCAAAGGATTCTTCCCAACTTCCTACAATGAGCAGTTCTTC. The complete variable domain, with remaining parts taken from reference TRBV28 and TRBJ2-1, reads DVKVTQSSRYLVKRTGEKVFLECVQDMDHENMFWYRQDPGLGLRLIYFSYDVKMKEKGDIPEGYSVSREKKERFSLILESASTNQTSMYLCASKGFFPTSYNEQFFGPGTRLTVL.

The sample holds many counts of this clonotype. This chain joins TRBV12-3 or TRBV12-4 and TRBJ2-7; the match to TRBD1 covers 8 bases. The CDR3 covers 13 residues. After removal of 4 bases from V and 5 bases from J, the junction contained 4 bases not matched to a gene. CDR3 protein: CASSWTGLNEQYF. In DNA, the CDR3 is TGTGCCAGCAGTTGGACAGGGCTGAACGAGCAGTACTTC.

In DNA, the CDR3 is TGTGCCAGCAGCTTAGGACGGCTTGGGATGAACGAGCAGTACTTC. Protein product: CASSLGRLGMNEQYF. The genes are TRBV7-9 and TRBJ2-7; D not certain. This CDR3 is built from 15 residues. Trimming pared 1 base from V and 5 bases from J, leaving 15 bases between. CDR1 and CDR2 from the germline V gene are SEHNR and FQNEAQ (reference sequence).

This clonotype was seen repeatedly, ten times or more. V usage is TRBV24-1 and J usage is TRBJ2-1; TRBD2 agrees at 10 bases. Germline loops: CDR1 KGHDR, CDR2 SFDVKD. V shed 4 bases, J shed 4 bases, and the junction held 6 bases outside the gene matches. The CDR3 consists of 16 residues. CDR3 nucleotides: TGTGCCACCAGTGACCCCGGACTAGCGGTATACAATGAGCAGTTCTTC. Translated, it gives CATSDPGLAVYNEQFF.

The chain couples TRBV18 to TRBJ2-5; 10 bases line up with TRBD2. V lost 1 base to trimming and J lost 4 bases; unmatched junction nucleotides: 9. The CDR3 loop spans 17 amino acids. Germline V gene data show CDR1 as KGHSH and CDR2 as LQKENI. The CDR3 DNA reads as TGTGCCAGCTCACCACGGTCTAGCGGGGGCCCGGGAGAGACCCAGTACTTC. Amino acid sequence: CASSPRSSGGPGETQYF.

This clonotype appeared a few times. The chain is built from TRBV7-2 and TRBJ1-1; 9 nucleotides line up with TRBD1. Losses at the gene ends were 1 base for V and 3 bases for J; bases not matched to a gene: 3. Germline V gene sequence: CDR1 SGHTA, CDR2 FQGNSA. The length of the CDR3 is 15 residues. The CDR3 region is CASSLVWTGDTEAFF. The DNA of the CDR3 is TGTGCCAGCAGCTTAGTATGGACAGGGGACACTGAAGCTTTCTTT. Full variable domain (remainder filled in from reference TRBV7-2 and TRBJ1-1): GAGVSQSPSNKVTEKGKDVELRCDPISGHTALYWYRQSLGQGLEFLIYFQGNSAPDKSGLPSDRFSAERTGGSVSTLTIQRTQQEDSAVYLCASSLVWTGDTEAFFGQGTRLTVV.

The genes are TRBV10-3 and TRBJ2-5; TRBD1 or TRBD2 may be the D gene (5 bases each). Germline V gene sequence: CDR1 ENHRY, CDR2 SYGVKD. Trimming took off 7 bases at V and 9 bases at J, with 15 bases between the two ends. The CDR3 has 12 residues. The CDR3 DNA follows: TGTGCCATCATCCGGGGCCCGGAGGCCCAGTACTTC. This gives the protein CAIIRGPEAQYF.

The chain employs TRBV5-5 and TRBJ2-7, with a tentative D call TRBD1 (5 bases). The V gene's germline CDR1 is SGHKS and CDR2 YYEKEE (reference sequence). The CDR3 sequence is 14 residues long. Deletions cut 2 bases from V and 0 bases from J, with 9 bases between. This chain's CDR3 is CASSLGHNSYEQYF. The CDR3 DNA follows: TGTGCCAGCAGCTTAGGACACAACTCCTACGAGCAGTACTTC. The full variable domain, completed using reference TRBV5-5 and TRBJ2-7, is DAGVTQSPTHLIKTRGQQVTLRCSPISGHKSVSWYQQVLGQGPQFIFQYYEKEERGRGNFPDRFSARQFPNYSSELNVNALLLGDSALYLCASSLGHNSYEQYFGPGTRLTVT.

The chain carries TRBV28 and TRBJ2-7; 10 nucleotides agree with TRBD1. Germline V gives CDR1 MDHEN, CDR2 SYDVKM. Unmatched junction bases numbered 10, after V lost 2 bases and J lost 6 bases. The CDR3 is 16 residues long. CDR3 nucleotide sequence: TGTGCCAGCAGTTTAGGGACAGGGGATCTCTCTCTCGAGCAGTACTTC. It translates to CASSLGTGDLSLEQYF. The full variable domain, completed using reference TRBV28 and TRBJ2-7, is DVKVTQSSRYLVKRTGEKVFLECVQDMDHENMFWYRQDPGLGLRLIYFSYDVKMKEKGDIPEGYSVSREKKERFSLILESASTNQTSMYLCASSLGTGDLSLEQYFGPGTRLTVT.

The CDR3 spells CASSYGTSGSGTYEQYF. CDR3 nucleotide sequence: TGCGCCAGCAGCTACGGGACTAGCGGGAGTGGGACCTACGAGCAGTACTTC. The chain has TRBV5-1 and TRBJ2-7; 14 nucleotides line up with TRBD2. Germline V lookup: CDR1 SGHRS, CDR2 YFSETQ. This CDR3 region has 17 residues. J gave up 2 bases and V 3 bases, and 7 bases lay outside the gene matches.

This clonotype turned up a few times. The chain joins TRBV6-4 to TRBJ2-7; possibly TRBD2 for D (5 bases). Germline CDR1 is MRHNA and CDR2 is SNTAGT. V was cut by 11 bases and J by 7 bases, with 24 bases left in between. CDR3 length equals 14 residues. The CDR3, as DNA: TGTGCCTGCGGCGGGTCAACCGTCGTCTGTGAGCAGTACTTC. Its translation: CACGGSTVVCEQYF.

J is TRBJ2-7 and V is TRBV20-1; 10 bases align to TRBD1. The CDR3 is 14 amino acids. The germline V gene has CDR1 DFQATT and CDR2 SNEGSKA (reference sequence). Unmatched junction bases numbered 3, after V lost 4 bases and J lost 0 bases. DNA for the CDR3: TGCAGTGCTACGACAGGGGGCATCTCCTACGAGCAGTACTTC. Translating gives CSATTGGISYEQYF.

This clonotype has only a few counts. V and J are TRBV7-2 and TRBJ2-5; D may match TRBD1 or TRBD2 (5 bases each). Trimming took off 6 bases at V and 3 bases at J, with 14 bases between the two ends. The CDR3 is 14 amino acids. Germline V gives CDR1 SGHTA, CDR2 FQGNSA. CDR3 in amino acids: CASRLGPPKETQYF. CDR3 DNA: TGTGCCAGCAGACTGGGACCCCCCAAAGAGACCCAGTACTTC.